Shown below are 28 T cell receptor beta chains from a single sample sequenced in a study of T cells in Graves' hyperthyroidism and ophthalmopathy. Using RNA transcripts as the source, TCR beta CDR3 regions were amplified. TCR CDR3 regions were first amplified by RT-PCR with HTBI primers. TCRdb re-derived calls from the multiplex PCR reads in MiXCR, one entry per CDR3 protein. The table has about 840,000 distinct CDR3 sequences, about 38% seen once; the top ten hold 8.9%. Sequenced sample: blood. Receptors were obtained from a man aged 18 to 29 with Graves' hyperthyroidism.

The rearrangement links TRBV12-3 or TRBV12-4 to TRBJ1-6; no definite D call. The CDR3 totals 12 residues. V lost 6 bases, J lost 4 bases, and 4 bases lay in between. CDR3 amino acids: CASRLYNSPLHF. The CDR3 DNA reads as TGTGCCAGCAGACTATATAATTCACCCCTCCACTTT.

V usage is TRBV6-5 and J usage is TRBJ2-7; D might be TRBD1 (6 bases). CDR1 MNHEY and CDR2 SVGAGI come from the germline V gene. There are 15 residues in the CDR3. V lost 0 bases and J 5 bases, leaving 14 bases between the germline ends. The CDR3 nucleotides are TGTGCCAGCAGTTACTCTCGACAGGTGATCGACGAGCAGTACTTC. Translated, it gives CASSYSRQVIDEQYF.

Of note for this clonotype: A much larger clone differs by one base, so this may be a read error. The genes are TRBV19 and TRBJ1-5; tentative D call: TRBD1 (6 bases). Germline CDR1 reads LNHDA; CDR2 reads SQIVND (reference sequence). CDR3 size: 13 residues. CDR3 coding DNA: TGTGCCAGTAGTACAGGGGTCAATCAGTCCCAGCATTTT. Translated: CASSTGVNQSQHF. The full variable domain, its missing parts supplied by reference TRBV19 and TRBJ1-5, is DGGITQSPKYLFRKEGQNVTLSCEQNLNHDAMYWYRQDPGQGLRLIYYSQIVNDFQKGDIAEGYSVSREKKESFPLTVTSAQKNPTAFYLCASSTGVNQSQHFGDGTRLSIL.

The V call is TRBV7-2, the J call TRBJ1-3; TRBD1 agrees at 8 bases. The trim removed 3 bases at V and 2 bases at J, leaving 15 bases unmatched. This CDR3 comprises 19 residues. CDR1 is SGHTA and CDR2 is FQGNSA in the germline V gene. The CDR3 DNA sequence: TGTGCCAGCAGCTTTGGTTGGCAAGACAGGGGTTCTACTGGAAACACCATATATTTT. Translation gives CASSFGWQDRGSTGNTIYF.

The chain recombines TRBV19 with TRBJ2-2; perhaps TRBD2 as D (6 bases). CDR1 and CDR2 from the germline V gene are LNHDA and SQIVND (reference sequence). Deletions cut 3 bases from V and 9 bases from J, with 11 bases between. The CDR3 covers 13 residues. CDR3 DNA sequence: TGTGCCAGTAGTATGGGACTCAGCCGGGAGCTGTTTTTT. This translates into CASSMGLSRELFF.

About this clonotype itself: The junction departs from the called germline gene at one end, perhaps through a read error. This chain connects TRBV25-1 to TRBJ2-5; D gene ambiguous. The CDR3 extends over 13 amino acids. The germline V gene has CDR1 MGHDK and CDR2 SYGVNS. The CDR3 here is CASQDVRTETQCF. Here the CDR3 DNA reads TGTGCCAGCCAAGATGTGCGGACGGAGACCCAGTGCTTC. Full variable domain (outside the CDR3, taken from reference TRBV25-1 and TRBJ2-5): EADIYQTPRYLVIGTGKKITLECSQTMGHDKMYWYQQDPGMELHLIHYSYGVNSTEKGDLSSESTVSRIRTEHFPLTLESARPSHTSQYLCASQDVRTETQCFGPGTRLLVL.

This clonotype appeared a single time. The chain recombines TRBV18 with TRBJ2-7; tentative D call: TRBD1 (5 bases). The ends were cut back, 3 bases at V and 3 bases at J, with 12 bases in the middle. The CDR3 is 14 amino acids. Germline values: CDR1 KGHSH, CDR2 LQKENI. The CDR3 sequence is CASSPTGDYYEQYF. The CDR3 nucleotides read TGTGCCAGCTCACCCACAGGTGATTACTACGAGCAGTACTTC. Complete variable domain (other parts from reference TRBV18 and TRBJ2-7): NAGVMQNPRHLVRRRGQEARLRCSPMKGHSHVYWYRQLPEEGLKFMVYLQKENIIDESGMPKERFSAEFPKEGPSILRIQQVVRGDSAAYFCASSPTGDYYEQYFGPGTRLTVT.

The rearrangement uses TRBV5-5 and TRBJ1-5; TRBD1 matches at 7 bases. CDR1 is SGHKS, CDR2 YYEKEE, per germline (reference sequence). This CDR3 region has 15 residues. The V and J ends lost 3 bases and 7 bases, in that order; junction bases with no gene match: 10. The CDR3 protein is CASSSEQGRAQPQHF. The CDR3 DNA sequence: TGTGCCAGCAGCTCCGAACAGGGGAGGGCACAGCCCCAGCATTTT.

V gene TRBV28 combines with J gene TRBJ1-1, with a weak D call TRBD1 (5 bases). CDR1 MDHEN and CDR2 SYDVKM come from the germline V gene. The CDR3 consists of 13 residues. With 6 bases removed from V and 7 bases from J, the gap between germline ends came to 15 bases. This chain's CDR3 is CASRSDSLLEAFF. The DNA of the CDR3 is TGTGCCAGCAGATCAGACAGCTTACTTGAAGCTTTCTTT.

This chain links TRBV9 with TRBJ2-5; a weak D match, TRBD2 (5 bases). Germline loops: CDR1 SGDLS, CDR2 YYNGEE. V was clipped by 0 bases and J by 9 bases, with 15 bases between them. CDR3 length: 14 residues. The CDR3 loop is CASSVGADPGAQYF. For the CDR3, the DNA is TGTGCCAGCAGCGTAGGGGCCGACCCCGGGGCCCAGTACTTC.

In this sample, this clonotype turned up a few times. The genes are TRBV20-1 and TRBJ1-5, with D unclear. Trimming shortened V by 2 bases and J by 1 base, and 6 bases separated the two germline ends. CDR3 length: 13 amino acids. The germline gives CDR1 DFQATT, CDR2 SNEGSKA (reference sequence). CDR3 coding DNA: TGCAGTGCTAGACCTGGCAGCAATCAGCCCCAGCATTTT. It yields the protein CSARPGSNQPQHF.

The rearrangement joins TRBV29-1 to TRBJ2-6, with a tentative D call TRBD1 (7 bases). Germline CDR1 and CDR2: SQVTM and ANQGSEA. This CDR3 has 14 amino acids. V lost 7 bases and J 4 bases, leaving 14 bases between the germline ends. The CDR3 coding sequence is TGCAGCGGCGGAGGGACAGCCGGGGCCAACGTCCTGACTTTC. Translating gives CSGGGTAGANVLTF.

There are a few counts of this clonotype. CDR3 amino acids: CSASPGGILNSPLHF. The CDR3 nucleotides read TGCAGTGCTAGTCCAGGGGGGATACTCAATTCACCCCTCCACTTT. This chain connects TRBV20-1 to TRBJ1-6; the match to TRBD1 covers 7 bases. Germline V gene data show CDR1 as DFQATT and CDR2 as SNEGSKA (reference sequence). This CDR3 is built from 15 residues. The trim removed 3 bases at V and 7 bases at J, leaving 9 bases unmatched.

This clonotype has a handful of counts. The chain uses TRBV7-2 and TRBJ1-1; 8 bases line up with TRBD1. This CDR3 has 13 amino acids. The trim removed 5 bases at V and 6 bases at J, leaving 5 bases unmatched. Germline V gene sequence: CDR1 SGHTA, CDR2 FQGNSA. The CDR3 here is CASSQDRDPEAFF. CDR3 coding DNA: TGTGCCAGCAGCCAGGACAGGGACCCTGAAGCTTTCTTT. The full variable domain, with the rest looked up from reference TRBV7-2 and TRBJ1-1, is GAGVSQSPSNKVTEKGKDVELRCDPISGHTALYWYRQSLGQGLEFLIYFQGNSAPDKSGLPSDRFSAERTGGSVSTLTIQRTQQEDSAVYLCASSQDRDPEAFFGQGTRLTVV.

This clonotype was seen more than once but under ten times. This chain uses TRBV2 with TRBJ2-1, with no clear D. The germline V gene has CDR1 SNHLY and CDR2 FYNNEI. Trimming took off 2 bases at V and 0 bases at J, with 8 bases between the two ends. This CDR3 contains 15 residues. The CDR3 region has the DNA TGTGCCAGCAGTGAAACCCCGAGCTCCTACAATGAGCAGTTCTTC. Residues: CASSETPSSYNEQFF.

At least ten counts were recorded for this clonotype. This sequence joins TRBV7-9 and TRBJ2-5, with D possibly matching TRBD2 (5 bases). CDR1 is SEHNR, CDR2 FQNEAQ, per germline (reference sequence). V was trimmed by 7 bases and J by 4 bases, leaving 13 bases between them. This CDR3 comprises 13 residues. The DNA for the CDR3 is TGTGCCAGCATCATGATTGGGAGAGAGACCCAGTACTTC. Protein sequence: CASIMIGRETQYF.

The table lists this clonotype with many counts. The chain links TRBV20-1 to TRBJ2-5; 15 bases line up with TRBD2. The V and J ends lost 1 base and 5 bases, in that order; junction bases with no gene match: 2. The CDR3 runs to 15 residues. Per germline, CDR1 DFQATT and CDR2 SNEGSKA (reference sequence). DNA for the CDR3: TGCAGTGCTAGAGTTGGGACTAGCGGGAGGGAGACCCAGTACTTC. It codes for CSARVGTSGRETQYF.

In this sample, this clonotype turned up a few times. This rearrangement joins TRBV20-1 to TRBJ2-5; 7 positions agree with TRBD1. The CDR3 consists of 13 residues. Germline trimming cut 5 bases from V and 3 bases from J; bases unmatched to any gene: 6. CDR1 and CDR2 from the germline V gene are DFQATT and SNEGSKA (reference sequence). Written as DNA, the CDR3 is TGCAGTGCTTCAACAGGGGCCGAAGAGACCCAGTACTTC. Translating it yields CSASTGAEETQYF.

V is TRBV20-1 and J is TRBJ1-2; 10 positions agree with TRBD1. Germline lookup yields CDR1 DFQATT and CDR2 SNEGSKA (reference sequence). Trimming cost V 4 bases and J 2 bases; bases outside gene matches: 4. This CDR3 is built from 14 residues. The chain's CDR3 is CSANPGQGNYGYTF. The CDR3 nucleotides are TGCAGTGCTAACCCGGGACAGGGGAACTATGGCTACACCTTC.

This clonotype appeared a few times. The V gene is TRBV6-5, the J gene TRBJ1-6, with a tentative D call TRBD1 (5 bases). Germline V lookup: CDR1 MNHEY, CDR2 SVGAGI. Trimming cost V 5 bases and J 8 bases, with 13 bases left between them. This CDR3 has 14 residues. The CDR3 region has the DNA TGTGCCAGCAGTGTGAGTGGGGGAGATTCACCCCTCCACTTT. Protein: CASSVSGGDSPLHF.

Notes on this clonotype: One junction end disagrees with the germline gene, perhaps due to a read error. The CDR3 loop is CASRFRTSGTTIYF. The CDR3, as DNA: TGTGCCAGCAGGTTTAGGACATCCGGAACCACCATATATTTT. The chain recombines TRBV12-3 or TRBV12-4 with TRBJ1-3, with a weak D call TRBD1 (5 bases). The CDR3 runs to 14 residues.

This chain uses TRBV12-3 or TRBV12-4 with TRBJ2-2; TRBD1 agrees at 7 bases. V lost 6 bases and J lost 5; bases outside the gene matches: 6. The CDR3 totals 14 residues. The CDR3 DNA follows: TGTGCCAGCAGCGGGACAGCAAGTACCGGGGAGCTGTTTTTT. Amino acid sequence: CASSGTASTGELFF.

V usage is TRBV5-4 and J usage is TRBJ2-7; D unclear. Germline loops: CDR1 SGHNT, CDR2 YYREEE (reference sequence). The length of the CDR3 is 14 residues. The ends were cut back, 2 bases at V and 7 bases at J, with 16 bases in the middle. CDR3 DNA: TGTGCCAGCAGCTTTGGGCCGCCGGTGGTGGAGCAGTACTTC. As protein: CASSFGPPVVEQYF. The full variable domain, in which reference TRBV5-4 and TRBJ2-7 provide the parts outside the CDR3, is ETGVTQSPTHLIKTRGQQVTLRCSSQSGHNTVSWYQQALGQGPQFIFQYYREEENGRGNFPPRFSGLQFPNYSSELNVNALELDDSALYLCASSFGPPVVEQYFGPGTRLTVT.

The chain is built from TRBV7-2 and TRBJ2-7, with D perhaps matching TRBD1 (5 bases). Germline V lookup: CDR1 SGHTA, CDR2 FQGNSA. The CDR3 has 16 amino acids. V was cut by 2 bases and J by 2 bases, with 16 bases left in between. The DNA of the CDR3 is TGTGCCAGCAGCTTAACTACGGCAGGGCCACCCTACGAGCAGTACTTC. Encoded protein: CASSLTTAGPPYEQYF.

This clonotype has only a few counts. The chain carries TRBV5-1 and TRBJ2-5; 7 positions match TRBD2. V was clipped by 3 bases and J by 5 bases; unmatched bases: 16. The CDR3 extends over 17 amino acids. The germline gives CDR1 SGHRS, CDR2 YFSETQ. CDR3 amino acids: CASSWRLLAGRKETQYF. For the CDR3, the DNA is TGCGCCAGCAGCTGGAGGCTTTTAGCGGGTCGGAAGGAGACCCAGTACTTC.

The rearrangement links TRBV9 to TRBJ2-5; perhaps TRBD1 as D (6 bases). This CDR3 contains 15 residues. Trimming took 0 bases from V and 9 from J, leaving 18 bases between them. Germline values: CDR1 SGDLS, CDR2 YYNGEE. The CDR3 DNA sequence: TGTGCCAGCAGCGTAGACGGACAGACGGGTCAGCCCCAGTACTTC. Translated, it gives CASSVDGQTGQPQYF.

This clonotype was detected ten times or more. This chain uses TRBV2 with TRBJ1-4; D is uncertain. This CDR3 has 16 amino acids. V was cut by 2 bases and J by 0 bases, with 10 bases left in between. Germline V gene data show CDR1 as SNHLY and CDR2 as FYNNEI. CDR3 sequence: CASSEWSGATNEKLFF. The CDR3 nucleotides read TGTGCCAGCAGTGAATGGTCAGGTGCAACTAATGAAAAACTGTTTTTT.

This clonotype was seen at least ten times. The J gene is TRBJ1-1, the V gene TRBV29-1; D is possibly TRBD1 (5 bases). Trimming removed 8 bases from V and 4 bases from J, with 17 bases in between. CDR1 SQVTM and CDR2 ANQGSEA come from the germline V gene. The CDR3 covers 13 residues. CDR3 DNA: TGCAGCTATTCGGCGGCTGGGGGCACTGAAGCTTTCTTT. It is translated as CSYSAAGGTEAFF.